What follows describes a single T cell receptor beta chain. The antigen remains unidentified. The table came from immunoSEQ multiplex PCR; TCRdb's copy has only in-frame clones and leaves some out. This table holds about 36,000 clones, 74% found once. The data derive from a study of OX40 agonist ivuxolimab in advanced cancers. Study at large: Subjects had a mean age of roughly 60 years, with a range of roughly 20 to 80; almost 85% were male.

Study-level findings and limits: In the 0.1-3.0 mg/kg groups, partial responders showed among the lowest expansion. On average, a greater number of expanded clones characterised CD8+ T cells relative to CD4+.

This CDR3 comprises 11 residues. Germline V gene sequence: CDR1 SNHLY, CDR2 FYNNEI. Trimming took 2 bases from V and 9 from J, leaving 5 bases between them. Patients were ruled out by autoimmune disease history or systemic immunosuppression. Material: CD4+ or CD8+ T cells sorted from blood, obtained in a trial of the OX40 agonist ivuxolimab. The V and J genes are TRBV2 and TRBJ2-4; D remains unclear. The TCR originated in an adult with an advanced solid tumor such as melanoma, head and neck, liver or kidney cancer. The CDR3 DNA reads as TGTGCCAGCAGTGAAAGGACCATTCAGTACTTC. Translating it yields CASSERTIQYF.